This is a list of T cell receptor beta chains from one sample in a study of blood T cell repertoires in COVID-19. The data were produced by immunoSEQ multiplex PCR, yet TCRdb's version contains in-frame clones alone and is incomplete. The sample has over 150,000 clones, 83% seen once. The material sequenced was peripheral blood. The receptors stem from a woman aged 55-70 years with COVID-19, enrolled during active disease. Both conserved end residues are part of each CDR3. D genes are given only for firm matches. Some rows mark clone size as missing; the rest say once, few, many or name a class of expanded clone.

>TRBV6-5|NA|NA|TRBJ1-2
TGTGCCAGCGAAATCGGGGACTATGGCTACACCTTC
CASEIGDYGYTF
>TRBV10-1|NA|NA|TRBJ1-1
TGCGCCAGCAGTGGTCCGGACACAAACACTGAAGCTTTCTTT
CASSGPDTNTEAFF
>TRBV12-5|NA|TRBD1|TRBJ2-3
TGTGCTAGTGGTTTGCCCGAGGACAGGAGTCATACGCAGTATTTT
CASGLPEDRSHTQYF
>TRBV19|NA|TRBD1|TRBJ1-2
TGTGCCAGTATGGGGACAGGGGGCGGCTATGGCTACACCTTC
CASMGTGGGYGYTF
>TRBV5-8|NA|NA|TRBJ2-1
TGTGCCAGCAGCCCCCGCCAGGGGAGCTCCTACAATGAGCAGTTCTTC
CASSPRQGSSYNEQFF
>TRBV7-3|NA|TRBD2|TRBJ2-1
TGTGCCAGCAGCATTGCTTTAGCGGGATACAATGAGCAGTTCTTC
CASSIALAGYNEQFF
>TRBV18|few|TRBD1|TRBJ2-7
TGTGCCAGCTCACCGTTACAGGGGGACGAGCAGTACTTC
CASSPLQGDEQYF
>TRBV13|NA|NA|TRBJ1-1
TGTGCCAGCAGCTTAGGAGGTCGGGGGGCGTCCCTCGGAGCTTTCTTT
CASSLGGRGASLGAFF
>TRBV14|NA|TRBD2|TRBJ2-5
TGTGCCAGCAGCCGCCTAGCGGGGGGCCTGTGGACCCAGTACTTC
CASSRLAGGLWTQYF
>TRBV10-3|once|NA|TRBJ1-1
TGTGCCATCAGAGCGTTGAACACTGAAGCTTTCTTT
CAIRALNTEAFF
>TRBV5-3|NA|NA|TRBJ1-5
TGTGCCAGAAGACCACTTTGCATTAGCAATCAGCCCCAGCATTTT
CARRPLCISNQPQHF
>TRBV2|NA|NA|TRBJ1-2
TGTGCCAGCAGCCCTTCCGAGATTAACTATGGCTACACCTTC
CASSPSEINYGYTF
>TRBV9|NA|NA|TRBJ1-6
TGTGCCAGCAGCTCCTCAGGGGCAAATTCACCCCTCCACTTT
CASSSSGANSPLHF
>TRBV7-3|once|TRBD2|TRBJ2-5
TGTGCCAGCAGCCCTAGCGGGAGGTCACGAGAGACCCAGTACTTC
CASSPSGRSRETQYF
>TRBV3-1/TRBV3-2|NA|TRBD1|TRBJ1-2
TGTGCCAGCAGCCAGTCTGACAGGGGTTATGGCTACACCTTC
CASSQSDRGYGYTF
>TRBV9|NA|TRBD1|TRBJ1-2
TGTGCCAGCAGCGCAGGTGGACAGGGACTTGGCGGCTACACCTTC
CASSAGGQGLGGYTF
>TRBV7-9|NA|NA|TRBJ1-5
TGTGCCAGCAGCCTGCAGGGAGGCCATAGCAATCAGCCCCAGCATTTT
CASSLQGGHSNQPQHF
>TRBV6-2/TRBV6-3|NA|NA|TRBJ2-4
TGTGCCAGCAGTCCCCTTGGAGGGGGCCTGAGGGACATTCAGTACTTC
CASSPLGGGLRDIQYF
>TRBV9|NA|NA|TRBJ2-1
TGTGCCAGCAGCGTAGCCAATAGTAGGGGTGAGCAGTTCTTC
CASSVANSRGEQFF
>TRBV7-2|once|NA|TRBJ1-6
TGTGCCAGCAGCTCTCAGAGGTATAATTCACCCCTCCACTTT
CASSSQRYNSPLHF
>TRBV7-2|NA|NA|TRBJ1-5
TGTGCCAGCAGCCTTAGCAATCAGCCCCAGCATTTT
CASSLSNQPQHF
>TRBV19|NA|NA|TRBJ2-7
TGTGCCAGTACTGACCTCGGGTTTCCCTACGAGCAGTACTTC
CASTDLGFPYEQYF
>TRBV5-1|NA|TRBD1|TRBJ1-1
TGCGCCAGCAGCGCCGCCGTTTCCGGGACAGGCATAAGTCCGACTGAAGCTTTCTTT
CASSAAVSGTGISPTEAFF
>TRBV10-3|NA|NA|TRBJ2-3
TGTGCCATTAAGGGGGGGGGACACAACACAGATACGCAGTATTTT
CAIKGGGHNTDTQYF
>TRBV2|once|TRBD2|TRBJ2-1
TGTGCCAGCAGTCTAGCGGGGGAAGAGTTCTTC
CASSLAGEEFF
>TRBV5-5|NA|NA|TRBJ1-4
TGTGCCAGCAGCTTGTCGGGGAGGTCTGAAAAACTGTTTTTT
CASSLSGRSEKLFF
>TRBV11-2|NA|NA|TRBJ2-1
TGTGCCAGCAGCGCCTTAATACGGCGGAGCTCCTACAATGAGCAGTTCTTC
CASSALIRRSSYNEQFF
>TRBV19|NA|TRBD1|TRBJ2-1
TGTGCCAGTCAACTAACAGGGGTGAGGAATGAGCAGTTCTTC
CASQLTGVRNEQFF
>TRBV18|NA|TRBD1|TRBJ1-1
TGTGCCAGCTCACCACTGGACAGGGCGGGCACTGAAGCTTTCTTT
CASSPLDRAGTEAFF
>TRBV7-9|NA|NA|TRBJ1-1
TGTGCCAGCAGCCCTCGGACGGCCCCAGGGGCTTTCTTT
CASSPRTAPGAFF
>TRBV19|NA|TRBD1|TRBJ1-2
TGTGCCAGTAGTATAGCAGGGGGCTATGGCTACACCTTC
CASSIAGGYGYTF
>TRBV14|NA|TRBD2|TRBJ2-1
TGTGCCAGCAGCTTAGCGGGAGCGAAGTTTCGTAATGAGCAGTTCTTC
CASSLAGAKFRNEQFF
>TRBV5-1|NA|NA|TRBJ2-6
TGCGCCAGCAGCCAACAGCCCGTCGCTGGGGCCAACGTCCTGACTTTC
CASSQQPVAGANVLTF
>TRBV30|NA|NA|TRBJ2-2
TGTGCCTGGAGTGTACTAGGGGGCGGGGAGCTGTTTTTT
CAWSVLGGGELFF
>TRBV6-4|NA|TRBD2|TRBJ2-2
TGTGCCAGCAGTACCGGACTAGCGGGAGGTCGTAGCGGGGAGCTGTTTTTT
CASSTGLAGGRSGELFF
>TRBV6-5|NA|NA|TRBJ1-3
TGTGCCAGCAGTTACTCGGCGTACTACTCTGGAAACACCATATATTTT
CASSYSAYYSGNTIYF
>TRBV19|NA|TRBD1|TRBJ2-1
TGTGCCAGTAGTAGGACAGGGCTGAACAATGAGCAGTTCTTC
CASSRTGLNNEQFF
>TRBV19|NA|NA|TRBJ1-4
TGTGCCAGTAGTATCAGGGAAGGAGAAAAACTGTTTTTT
CASSIREGEKLFF
>TRBV7-3|NA|NA|TRBJ2-1
TGTGCCAGCAGTCTCTCGAGCTCCTACAATGAGCAGTTCTTC
CASSLSSSYNEQFF
>TRBV23-1|NA|TRBD1|TRBJ1-2
TGCGCCAGCAGTCACCGGGACAGGGACTGCTATGGCTACACCTTC
CASSHRDRDCYGYTF